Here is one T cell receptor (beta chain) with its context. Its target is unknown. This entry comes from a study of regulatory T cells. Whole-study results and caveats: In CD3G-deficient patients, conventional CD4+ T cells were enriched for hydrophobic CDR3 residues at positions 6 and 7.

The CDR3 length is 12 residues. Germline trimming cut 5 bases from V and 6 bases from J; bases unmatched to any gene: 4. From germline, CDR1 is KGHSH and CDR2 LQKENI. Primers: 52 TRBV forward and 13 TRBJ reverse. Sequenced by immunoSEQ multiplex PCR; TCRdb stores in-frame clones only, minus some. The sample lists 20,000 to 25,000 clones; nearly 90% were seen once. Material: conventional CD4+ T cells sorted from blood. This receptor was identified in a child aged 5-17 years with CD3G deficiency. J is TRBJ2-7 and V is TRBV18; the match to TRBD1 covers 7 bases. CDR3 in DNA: TGTGCCAGCTCAAGTTCAGGGGGCGAGCAGTACTTC. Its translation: CASSSSGGEQYF.